These 8 T cell receptor beta chains were sequenced from one sample in a study of OX40 agonist ivuxolimab in advanced cancers. Sequencing used immunoSEQ multiplex PCR; TCRdb keeps in-frame clones, though not all of them. The sample contains roughly 67,000 clones, 88% of which appear only once. The sample here was CD4+ or CD8+ T cells sorted from blood, taken in a trial of the OX40 agonist ivuxolimab. These receptor sequences come from an adult with an advanced solid tumor such as melanoma, head and neck, liver or kidney cancer.

The chain combines TRBV5-6 with TRBJ2-2; 7 positions agree with TRBD2. Unmatched junction bases numbered 6, after V lost 1 base and J lost 6 bases. The CDR3 runs to 15 residues. CDR1 and CDR2 (germline): SGHDT, YYEEEE. The CDR3 reads CASSLLASGSGELFF. The CDR3 DNA follows: TGTGCCAGCAGCTTGTTGGCTAGCGGTTCCGGGGAGCTGTTTTTT.

The rearrangement links TRBV28 to TRBJ2-4; no clear D. V shed 7 bases and J shed 3 bases, with 10 bases lying between them. Germline assignment: CDR1 MDHEN and CDR2 SYDVKM. This CDR3 is built from 13 residues. CDR3 sequence (DNA): TGTGCCAGCACCCCCCAGGTCAAAAACATTCAGTACTTC. Amino acid sequence: CASTPQVKNIQYF. Together with reference TRBV28 and TRBJ2-4, the CDR3 gives the full variable domain: DVKVTQSSRYLVKRTGEKVFLECVQDMDHENMFWYRQDPGLGLRLIYFSYDVKMKEKGDIPEGYSVSREKKERFSLILESASTNQTSMYLCASTPQVKNIQYFGAGTRLSVL.

The DNA of the CDR3 is TGTGCCAGCAGCCCCGGACCGAGCACCAATCAGCCCCAGCATTTT. It yields the protein CASSPGPSTNQPQHF. The chain links TRBV5-6 to TRBJ1-5; D unclear. CDR1 and CDR2 from the germline V gene are SGHDT and YYEEEE. V was trimmed by 4 bases and J by 3 bases, leaving 14 bases between them. The CDR3 consists of 15 residues.

The chain carries TRBV15 and TRBJ2-3; no clear D. The CDR3 totals 14 residues. Per the germline V gene, CDR1 is LNHNV and CDR2 is YYDKDF (reference sequence). V dropped 2 bases and J dropped 0 bases, with 6 bases sitting between them. The CDR3 region has the DNA TGTGCCACCAGCAGACCGGGTAGCACAGATACGCAGTATTTT. It encodes CATSRPGSTDTQYF.

The genes are TRBV15 and TRBJ1-5; D gene ambiguous. V was cut by 5 bases and J by 9 bases, with 11 bases left in between. Germline V CDR1 and CDR2: LNHNV, YYDKDF (reference sequence). This CDR3 is built from 12 residues. DNA for the CDR3: TGTGCCACCAGCTCTGCTTTGTCGCCCCAGCATTTT. It encodes CATSSALSPQHF.

This clone has a handful of counts. V gene TRBV7-2 combines with J gene TRBJ2-3, with D unclear. The CDR3 totals 13 residues. CDR1 is SGHTA and CDR2 is FQGNSA in the germline V gene. V lost 3 bases and J 2 bases, leaving 6 bases between the germline ends. The CDR3: CASSLENTDTQYF. The DNA of the CDR3 is TGTGCCAGCAGCTTGGAAAACACAGATACGCAGTATTTT.

J is TRBJ1-1 and V is TRBV6-1, with a weak D call TRBD1 (5 bases). V was pared by 5 bases and J by 5 bases, with 12 bases between. The CDR3 is 13 residues long. Germline V gives CDR1 MNHNS, CDR2 SASEGT. In DNA form, the CDR3 reads TGTGCCAGCAGTTTTCAAGGGGTGACTGAAGCTTTCTTT. Translated, it gives CASSFQGVTEAFF.

The chain has TRBV5-1 and TRBJ1-4; 7 bases line up with TRBD1. Germline assignment: CDR1 SGHRS and CDR2 YFSETQ. The trim removed 1 base at V and 0 bases at J, leaving 0 bases unmatched. This CDR3 has 15 amino acids. CDR3 nucleotide sequence: TGCGCCAGCAGCTTGACAGGGGCAACTAATGAAAAACTGTTTTTT. Translation: CASSLTGATNEKLFF.